This entry lists 18 T cell receptor beta chains sequenced from one sample in a study of blood T cell repertoires in COVID-19. Profiling relied on immunoSEQ multiplex PCR, and the TCRdb table lists in-frame clones only, not all of them. The table has about 99,000 clones, more than 75% seen once. The sequencing input was peripheral blood. The receptor set was obtained from a human donor in a cohort sampled during active COVID-19.

The chain joins TRBV10-2 to TRBJ1-2; D call uncertain. Germline V CDR1 and CDR2: WSHSY, SAAADI. The CDR3 sequence is 13 residues long. V shed 0 bases and J shed 4 bases, with 6 bases lying between them. The CDR3 nucleotides read TGCGCCAGCAGTGAGTCATCTTCCTATGGCTACACCTTC. Its protein is CASSESSSYGYTF.

The chain is built from TRBV5-5 and TRBJ2-3, with D perhaps TRBD2 (6 bases). Trimming removed 0 bases at V and 8 bases at J, with 10 bases between. Germline CDR1 SGHKS, CDR2 YYEKEE (reference sequence). This CDR3 has 13 residues. Here the CDR3 reads CASSLAGTRTQYF. The CDR3 DNA sequence: TGTGCCAGCAGCTTGGCCGGGACTCGTACGCAGTATTTT.

The chain employs TRBV2 and TRBJ1-1, with D perhaps matching TRBD1 (5 bases). The CDR3 totals 13 residues. Germline V gene lookup returns CDR1 SNHLY and CDR2 FYNNEI. V was cut by 7 bases and J by 7 bases, with 16 bases left in between. CDR3 nucleotide sequence: TGTGCCAGCAATGAGTGGGGCCGCGATGAAGCTTTCTTT. Translation: CASNEWGRDEAFF.

CDR3 in DNA: TGTGCCACCAGTGACCTTCCGGGACAGTCCTACAATGAGCAGTTCTTC. Translated, it gives CATSDLPGQSYNEQFF. The chain joins TRBV24-1 to TRBJ2-1; 7 bases align to TRBD1. From germline, CDR1 is KGHDR and CDR2 SFDVKD. V was clipped by 4 bases and J by 1 base; unmatched bases: 6. The CDR3 is made up of 16 amino acids.

The V and J genes are TRBV4-1 and TRBJ2-3; D not certain. Germline assignment: CDR1 MGHRA and CDR2 YSYEKL. CDR3 length: 16 amino acids. V gave up 7 bases and J gave up 2 bases, with 19 bases separating them. This CDR3 is CASTPRGGVFTDTQYF. CDR3 in DNA: TGCGCCAGCACCCCCCGTGGCGGAGTCTTCACAGATACGCAGTATTTT.

Only one count was recorded for this clone. This chain connects TRBV19 to TRBJ1-2; D is uncertain. Germline V CDR1 and CDR2: LNHDA, SQIVND (reference sequence). V lost 6 bases to trimming and J lost 2 bases, with 10 bases between them. The CDR3 is 13 residues long. The CDR3 loop reads CASRQQNNYGYTF. CDR3 coding DNA: TGTGCCAGTAGGCAACAGAACAACTATGGCTACACCTTC.

CDR3 DNA sequence: TGTGCCAGCACCCAGGGAGTTCAGCGGGACTACGAGCAGTACTTC. Translating gives CASTQGVQRDYEQYF. The V and J genes are TRBV6-5 and TRBJ2-7, with 7 bases lining up with TRBD2. The CDR3 has 15 amino acids. Trimming at V came to 7 bases and at J to 3 bases, leaving 12 bases not matched to a gene. Germline V lookup: CDR1 MNHEY, CDR2 SVGAGI.

The chain employs TRBV18 and TRBJ1-1, with D perhaps matching TRBD1 (6 bases). The CDR3 runs to 12 residues. Germline V gene lookup returns CDR1 KGHSH and CDR2 LQKENI. With 6 bases removed from V and 1 base from J, the gap between germline ends came to 6 bases. CDR3 in DNA: TGTGCCAGCTCGACAGGGAACACTGAAGCTTTCTTT. The encoded protein is CASSTGNTEAFF. The entire variable domain, with the rest obtained from reference TRBV18 and TRBJ1-1, is as follows: NAGVMQNPRHLVRRRGQEARLRCSPMKGHSHVYWYRQLPEEGLKFMVYLQKENIIDESGMPKERFSAEFPKEGPSILRIQQVVRGDSAAYFCASSTGNTEAFFGQGTRLTVV.

The chain couples TRBV7-9 to TRBJ1-4; no clear D. The V end was cut by 5 bases, the J end by 0 bases, with 13 bases between. The CDR3 covers 16 residues. Germline lookup yields CDR1 SEHNR and CDR2 FQNEAQ (reference sequence). The CDR3 is CASSTWALATNEKLFF. CDR3 DNA: TGTGCCAGCAGCACCTGGGCCCTTGCAACTAATGAAAAACTGTTTTTT.

The chain joins TRBV5-6 to TRBJ1-2; maybe TRBD1 (6 bases). The V gene lost 3 bases and the J gene lost 4 bases, with 16 bases spanning the gap. Per the germline V gene, CDR1 is SGHDT and CDR2 is YYEEEE. The CDR3 is made up of 15 amino acids. This CDR3 reads CASSSSRGYGYGYTF. The CDR3 nucleotides read TGTGCCAGCAGCTCATCCAGGGGTTACGGCTATGGCTACACCTTC.

The V and J genes are TRBV7-8 and TRBJ1-2; D may be TRBD1 (6 bases). Trimming left V 1 base short and J 11 bases short, with 14 bases between. The CDR3 runs to 13 residues. The germline V gene encodes CDR1 SGHVS and CDR2 FQNEAQ. The CDR3 region is CASSLGRAGAYTF. The CDR3 region has the DNA TGTGCCAGCAGCTTAGGTCGGGCAGGGGCATACACCTTC.

The J gene is TRBJ2-5, the V gene TRBV6-6; 9 bases line up with TRBD2. Per germline, CDR1 MNHNY and CDR2 SVGAGI (reference sequence). CDR3 length equals 16 residues. Trimming at V came to 0 bases and at J to 4 bases, leaving 6 bases not matched to a gene. In nucleotides, the CDR3 is TGTGCCAGCAGTTACTCGCGGGGGGGCACTTTAGAGACCCAGTACTTC. This translates into CASSYSRGGTLETQYF.

This clone was recorded at least ten times. The chain joins TRBV5-6 to TRBJ2-7, with 9 positions matching TRBD2. The J segment lost 7 bases and the V segment lost 2 bases, leaving 7 bases of the junction unmatched. CDR1 and CDR2 (germline): SGHDT, YYEEEE. The CDR3 covers 14 residues. The CDR3 DNA sequence: TGTGCCAGCAGCTTAGCGGGGGGATTGGTAGAGCAGTACTTC. Protein product: CASSLAGGLVEQYF. Full variable domain (outside the CDR3, taken from reference TRBV5-6 and TRBJ2-7): DAGVTQSPTHLIKTRGQQVTLRCSPKSGHDTVSWYQQALGQGPQFIFQYYEEEERQRGNFPDRFSGHQFPNYSSELNVNALLLGDSALYLCASSLAGGLVEQYFGPGTRLTVT.

The rearrangement links TRBV14 to TRBJ2-3, with 7 bases fitting TRBD1. From germline, CDR1 is SGHDN and CDR2 FVKESK. V was pared by 2 bases and J by 3 bases, with 11 bases of the junction left unmatched. CDR3 length: 17 residues. The CDR3 is CASSQLNRGPSTDTQYF. CDR3 coding DNA: TGTGCCAGCAGCCAACTTAACAGGGGACCCTCAACAGATACGCAGTATTTT.

About this clone: Other DNA sequences of this sample code for an identical CDR3. This chain uses TRBV6-5 with TRBJ2-1; TRBD1 matches at 7 bases. The V gene's germline CDR1 is MNHEY and CDR2 SVGAGI. The CDR3 runs 16 residues. V was pared by 0 bases and J by 2 bases, with 4 bases of the junction left unmatched. DNA for the CDR3: TGTGCCAGCAGTTACTCGAACAGGGGACCCTACAATGAGCAGTTCTTC. It encodes CASSYSNRGPYNEQFF.

The J gene is TRBJ2-5, the V gene TRBV5-6, with 7 bases lining up with TRBD2. J lost 2 bases, V lost 0 bases, and 4 bases had no gene match. The CDR3 covers 15 residues. The germline CDR1 and CDR2 sequences are SGHDT and YYEEEE. CDR3 sequence reads: CASSLVASGQETQYF. CDR3 nucleotide sequence: TGTGCCAGCAGCTTGGTTGCTAGCGGTCAAGAGACCCAGTACTTC.

The chain uses TRBV3-1 (or the pseudogene TRBV3-2) and TRBJ2-3, with 8 bases that match TRBD2. Trimming removed 1 base from V and 3 bases from J; junction bases left unmatched: 3. This CDR3 region has 15 residues. Per germline, CDR1 LGHDT and CDR2 YNNKEL (reference sequence). CDR3 sequence: CASSQAGGPTDTQYF. The DNA of the CDR3 is TGTGCCAGCAGCCAAGCGGGAGGGCCGACAGATACGCAGTATTTT.

Comments on this clone: Other DNA sequences in the sample encode the same CDR3. The rearrangement joins TRBV19 to TRBJ2-7; TRBD1 agrees at 7 bases. Germline V gene data show CDR1 as LNHDA and CDR2 as SQIVND (reference sequence). Germline trimming cut 6 bases from V and 7 bases from J; bases unmatched to any gene: 6. The CDR3 is 12 residues long. This CDR3 is CASSPQGDEQYF. CDR3 DNA sequence: TGTGCCAGTAGCCCTCAGGGGGATGAGCAGTACTTC.